The 26 T cell receptor beta chains below all came from one sample that was sequenced in a study of cytomegalovirus exposure and HLA in healthy donors. Primers included in the PCR were 60 Vbeta and 13 Jbeta primers. The method was immunoSEQ multiplex PCR; TCRdb's version includes in-frame clones alone and lacks a portion of them. The top ten hold roughly 3.5% of the sample, which has around 92,000 clones, around 81% seen once. The sample comprised PBMCs. All receptors derive from a female donor in good health and CMV-seropositive.

The V call is TRBV7-3, the J call TRBJ2-3; TRBD2 matches 9 bases. V shed 5 bases, J shed 1 base, and the junction held 4 bases outside the gene matches. The CDR3 sequence is 15 residues long. The germline V gene encodes CDR1 SGHTA and CDR2 FQGTGA. This CDR3 reads CASSLAGLGTDTQYF. CDR3 in DNA: TGTGCCAGCAGCCTAGCGGGATTGGGCACAGATACGCAGTATTTT.

The rearrangement joins TRBV18 to TRBJ1-2; 7 bases align to TRBD1. The CDR3 is 13 residues long. V dropped 2 bases and J dropped 8; count of bases not matched to a gene: 5. The germline V gene encodes CDR1 KGHSH and CDR2 LQKENI. CDR3 DNA sequence: TGTGCCAGCTCACCAAGGCAGGGGGACGGCTACACCTTC. Its translation is CASSPRQGDGYTF. Full variable domain (remainder filled in from reference TRBV18 and TRBJ1-2): NAGVMQNPRHLVRRRGQEARLRCSPMKGHSHVYWYRQLPEEGLKFMVYLQKENIIDESGMPKERFSAEFPKEGPSILRIQQVVRGDSAAYFCASSPRQGDGYTFGSGTRLTVV.

CDR3 sequence reads: CATSKDLRSGSGELFF. CDR3 coding DNA: TGTGCCACCAGCAAAGATCTTCGGAGCGGGAGTGGGGAGCTGTTTTTT. V usage is TRBV15 and J usage is TRBJ2-2, with 8 bases matching TRBD2. The CDR3 has 16 residues. J was trimmed by 8 bases and V by 4 bases; bases with no gene match: 12. The germline V gene has CDR1 LNHNV and CDR2 YYDKDF (reference sequence).

V is TRBV6-5 and J is TRBJ1-4; 8 nucleotides match TRBD1. The CDR3 consists of 15 residues. Trimming took 6 bases from V and 8 from J; bases not matched to a gene: 11. In germline, CDR1 is MNHEY, CDR2 SVGAGI. The CDR3 bases are TGTGCCAGCAGCCCCACAGGGGGAAAGGGGGAAAAACTGTTTTTT. Translating it yields CASSPTGGKGEKLFF.

This rearrangement joins TRBV5-1 to TRBJ2-5; 8 positions match TRBD2. CDR3 length: 14 amino acids. After removal of 5 bases from V and 4 bases from J, the junction contained 7 bases not matched to a gene. Germline CDR1 SGHRS, CDR2 YFSETQ. CDR3 bases: TGCGCCAGCAGTTCGGGGGGGAGCCTAGAGACCCAGTACTTC. Protein: CASSSGGSLETQYF.

DNA of the CDR3: TGTGCCAGCAGCGCCAAGACAGGGGAGAACACTGAAGCTTTCTTT. Its protein product is CASSAKTGENTEAFF. The chain employs TRBV7-2 and TRBJ1-1; 8 bases map to TRBD1. Germline lookup yields CDR1 SGHTA and CDR2 FQGNSA. The CDR3 is 15 residues long. The V gene end was trimmed by 5 bases and the J gene end by 1 base; junction bases not matched to a gene: 6.

This CDR3 reads CASSLTRGEVYEQYF. CDR3 bases: TGTGCCAGCAGTCTAACCAGGGGGGAGGTTTACGAGCAGTACTTC. The rearrangement uses TRBV6-7 and TRBJ2-7, with D possibly being TRBD1 (7 bases). TRBV6-7 is an open reading frame whose function is uncertain. CDR3 length equals 15 residues. V dropped 5 bases and J dropped 4 bases, with 18 bases sitting between them.

This clone was counted a single time. The rearrangement uses TRBV6-1 and TRBJ1-5; D gene ambiguous. The CDR3 runs 13 residues. Trimming left V 3 bases short and J 2 bases short, with 5 bases between. From germline, CDR1 is MNHNS and CDR2 SASEGT. The CDR3 region is CASSDIGNQPQHF. CDR3 in DNA: TGTGCCAGCAGTGATATCGGCAATCAGCCCCAGCATTTT.

The rearrangement links TRBV6-1 to TRBJ2-1, with D perhaps matching TRBD1 (6 bases). Trimming took off 6 bases at V and 3 bases at J, with 15 bases between the two ends. Germline CDR1 and CDR2: MNHNS and SASEGT. The CDR3 is made up of 15 amino acids. CDR3: CASRVTGHFYNEQFF. DNA for the CDR3: TGTGCCAGCAGGGTAACGGGACACTTCTACAATGAGCAGTTCTTC.

This clone has just a few counts. This chain links TRBV11-2 with TRBJ2-3, with D unresolved. Trimming left V 3 bases short and J 3 bases short, with 4 bases between. CDR1 and CDR2 from the germline V gene are SGHAT and FQNNGV. This CDR3 spans 12 amino acids. In DNA, the CDR3 is TGTGCCAGCAGCTTTATGACAGATACGCAGTATTTT. Its translation is CASSFMTDTQYF.

The chain employs TRBV28 and TRBJ2-7, with D uncertain. The CDR3 spans 13 residues. Germline CDR1 and CDR2: MDHEN and SYDVKM. Between the trimmed V and J ends, which lost 3 bases and 4 bases, there was a span of 10 bases. The CDR3: CASSFSRWYEQYF. The CDR3 region has the DNA TGTGCCAGCAGTTTCTCCCGGTGGTACGAGCAGTACTTC.

This rearrangement joins TRBV18 to TRBJ1-2, with 12 bases lining up with TRBD1. Germline V gene sequence: CDR1 KGHSH, CDR2 LQKENI. V trimming: 4 bases; J trimming: 8 bases; junction bases outside the gene matches: 20. The CDR3 loop spans 19 amino acids. The chain's CDR3 is CASSLEPGQGALRRGGYTF. As DNA, the CDR3 is TGTGCCAGCTCACTAGAACCGGGACAGGGGGCGCTAAGAAGAGGAGGCTACACCTTC. The complete variable domain, with remaining parts taken from reference TRBV18 and TRBJ1-2, reads NAGVMQNPRHLVRRRGQEARLRCSPMKGHSHVYWYRQLPEEGLKFMVYLQKENIIDESGMPKERFSAEFPKEGPSILRIQQVVRGDSAAYFCASSLEPGQGALRRGGYTFGSGTRLTVV.

This clone appeared once. The chain links TRBV5-1 to TRBJ2-1; 8 bases map to TRBD1. The CDR3 contains 14 residues. The J segment lost 8 bases and the V segment lost 4 bases, leaving 8 bases of the junction unmatched. The germline gives CDR1 SGHRS, CDR2 YFSETQ. CDR3 DNA: TGCGCCAGCAGCCGAGCGACAGGGGAGCATGAGCAGTTCTTC. Its protein is CASSRATGEHEQFF.

The V and J genes are TRBV10-3 and TRBJ1-3, with D maybe TRBD1 (5 bases). The CDR3 runs to 13 residues. V lost 10 bases and J lost 0, with 10 bases in between. Germline CDR1 is ENHRY and CDR2 is SYGVKD. The CDR3 nucleotides are TGTGCCACCTCTGACAGCTCTGGAAACACCATATATTTT. It yields the protein CATSDSSGNTIYF.

The rearrangement joins TRBV25-1 to TRBJ1-3; D is undetermined. CDR3 length equals 15 residues. Deletions cut 4 bases from V and 2 bases from J, with 12 bases between. CDR1 and CDR2 from the germline V gene are MGHDK and SYGVNS. CDR3 residues: CASSVGRGTGNTIYF. The DNA for the CDR3 is TGTGCCAGCAGTGTAGGTCGCGGGACTGGAAACACCATATATTTT.

J is TRBJ1-1 and V is TRBV19; the match to TRBD1 covers 9 bases. Germline V CDR1 and CDR2: LNHDA, SQIVND (reference sequence). The CDR3 has 13 amino acids. J gave up 10 bases and V 5 bases, and 8 bases lay outside the gene matches. The CDR3 is CASSGDRERLAFF. CDR3 DNA: TGTGCCAGTAGTGGGGACAGGGAGAGGTTAGCTTTCTTT.

This clone showed up just once. V usage is TRBV10-1 and J usage is TRBJ2-1, with 11 bases fitting TRBD1. The CDR3 has 13 residues. Germline assignment: CDR1 WNHNN and CDR2 SYGVQD (reference sequence). The V gene end was trimmed by 7 bases and the J gene end by 10 bases; junction bases not matched to a gene: 6. The CDR3 region has the DNA TGCGCCAGCACCGGACAGGGGGCGGGAGAGCAGTTCTTC. Amino acids: CASTGQGAGEQFF.

The chain uses TRBV7-9 and TRBJ1-1, with TRBD1 as a possible D gene (6 bases). CDR1 SEHNR and CDR2 FQNEAQ come from the germline V gene (reference sequence). V dropped 1 base and J dropped 10 bases, with 10 bases sitting between them. There are 12 residues in the CDR3. The CDR3 here is CASSLEGRGAFF. In DNA, the CDR3 is TGTGCCAGCAGCTTAGAGGGCAGGGGAGCTTTCTTT.

The rearrangement links TRBV7-3 to TRBJ2-7, with D perhaps matching TRBD1 (6 bases). This CDR3 has 13 residues. In germline, CDR1 is SGHTA, CDR2 FQGTGA. Trimming removed 0 bases at V and 5 bases at J, with 8 bases between. DNA for the CDR3: TGTGCCAGCAGCTTAACGGGGACAAACGAGCAGTACTTC. Its protein is CASSLTGTNEQYF.

This clone has only a few counts. The chain is built from TRBV7-6 and TRBJ2-1; 13 bases agree with TRBD2. CDR3 size: 15 residues. Per germline, CDR1 SGHVS and CDR2 FNYEAQ. V gave up 4 bases and J gave up 8 bases; unmatched junction bases: 5. CDR3 coding DNA: TGTGCCAGCAGCTGGGGGACTAGCGGGGAAGATGAGCAGTTCTTC. As protein: CASSWGTSGEDEQFF.

V usage is TRBV4-1 and J usage is TRBJ1-3; TRBD1 is a possible D gene (5 bases). The length of the CDR3 is 15 residues. The germline CDR1 and CDR2 sequences are MGHRA and YSYEKL. V was clipped by 4 bases and J by 3 bases, with 13 bases between them. Here the CDR3 DNA reads TGCGCCAGCAGCCGCCACGGGGGGTTTGGAAACACCATATATTTT. The encoded protein is CASSRHGGFGNTIYF.

The V gene is TRBV6-1, the J gene TRBJ2-5; D is possibly TRBD1 (6 bases). Germline CDR1 and CDR2: MNHNS and SASEGT. V lost 2 bases, J lost 5 bases, and 15 bases lay in between. This CDR3 is 15 amino acids long. The CDR3 bases are TGTGCCAGCAGTGAACAACCTGACAGGAAGGAGACCCAGTACTTC. Encoded protein: CASSEQPDRKETQYF.

This clone was observed a single time. The chain links TRBV5-1 to TRBJ2-7; D possibly corresponds to TRBD2 (7 bases). The CDR3 spans 12 residues. V was shortened by 4 bases and J by 6 bases, with 11 bases between the two germline ends. Germline V CDR1 and CDR2: SGHRS, YFSETQ. CDR3 region: CASSKRDTEQYF. DNA for the CDR3: TGCGCCAGCAGCAAGCGGGACACCGAGCAGTACTTC.

This clone came up once. This chain links TRBV6-5 with TRBJ2-1; 10 bases line up with TRBD2. Germline V gene sequence: CDR1 MNHEY, CDR2 SVGAGI. Unmatched junction bases numbered 9, after V lost 6 bases and J lost 13 bases. The CDR3 loop spans 13 amino acids. CDR3 DNA sequence: TGTGCCAGCAGCCGGGCCGGGACTAGCGACCAGTTCTTC. Translation gives CASSRAGTSDQFF.

This clone occurred once. DNA of the CDR3: TGTGCCAGCAGTTCAACGGCAGGGAACTCTGGAAACACCATATATTTT. It specifies CASSSTAGNSGNTIYF. The chain employs TRBV6-5 and TRBJ1-3; tentative D call: TRBD1 (5 bases). The CDR3 is 16 residues long. The V gene's germline CDR1 is MNHEY and CDR2 SVGAGI. Trimming removed 4 bases from V and 0 bases from J, with 13 bases in between.

The V call is TRBV6-5, the J call TRBJ1-2; the D gene is possibly TRBD1 (6 bases). V lost 2 bases and J 4 bases, leaving 11 bases between the germline ends. The CDR3 contains 14 residues. From germline, CDR1 is MNHEY and CDR2 SVGAGI. CDR3 loop: CASSYNRDTYGYTF. The CDR3 DNA sequence: TGTGCCAGCAGTTACAACCGGGACACCTATGGCTACACCTTC.